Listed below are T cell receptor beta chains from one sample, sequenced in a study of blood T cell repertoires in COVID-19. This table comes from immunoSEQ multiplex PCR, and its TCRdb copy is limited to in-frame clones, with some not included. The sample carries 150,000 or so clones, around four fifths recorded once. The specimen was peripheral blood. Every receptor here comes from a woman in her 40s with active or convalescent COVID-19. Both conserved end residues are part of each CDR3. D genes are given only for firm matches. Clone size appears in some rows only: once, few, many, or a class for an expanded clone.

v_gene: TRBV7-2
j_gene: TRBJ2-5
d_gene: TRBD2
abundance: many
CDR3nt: TGTGCCAGCAGCAAGACGCTAGCGGGGGCCAACCGGGAGACCCAGTACTTC
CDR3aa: CASSKTLAGANRETQYF

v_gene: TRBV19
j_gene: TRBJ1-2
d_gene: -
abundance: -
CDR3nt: TGTGCCAGTAGTATAGGAACAGGGATGAACTATGGCTACACCTTC
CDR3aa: CASSIGTGMNYGYTF

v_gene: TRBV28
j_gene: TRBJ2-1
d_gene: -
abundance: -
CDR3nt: TGTGCCAGCAGTTTAGGCGGGACCTCCTCCTACAATGAGCAGTTCTTC
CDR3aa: CASSLGGTSSYNEQFF

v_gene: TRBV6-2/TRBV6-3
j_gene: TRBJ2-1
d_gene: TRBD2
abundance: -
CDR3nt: TGTGCCAGCACTTACAGACTAGCGGGAGGGAGGCGGGAGCAGTTCTTC
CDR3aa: CASTYRLAGGRREQFF

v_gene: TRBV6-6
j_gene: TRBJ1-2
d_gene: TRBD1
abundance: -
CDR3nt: TGTGCCAGCAGGACGGACAGGGTGCCCACCTTC
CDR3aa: CASRTDRVPTF

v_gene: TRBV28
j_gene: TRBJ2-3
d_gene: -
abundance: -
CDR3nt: TGTGCCAGCTTACCTAACAGGGTCTTAGATACGCAGTATTTT
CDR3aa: CASLPNRVLDTQYF

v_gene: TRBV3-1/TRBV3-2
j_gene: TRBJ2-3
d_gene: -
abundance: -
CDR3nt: TGTGCCAGCAGCTCCCCCCAAGCGGGCGGCGTAGGGTATTTT
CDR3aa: CASSSPQAGGVGYF

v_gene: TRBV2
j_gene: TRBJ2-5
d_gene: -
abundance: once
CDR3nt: TGTGCCAGCACCCAAACGGGGGTCCGAGAGACCCAGTACTTC
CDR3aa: CASTQTGVRETQYF

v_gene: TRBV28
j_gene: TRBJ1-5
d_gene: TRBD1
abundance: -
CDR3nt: TGTGCCAGCAGTTTGAGATTATGGACAGGGAATCAGCCCCAGCATTTT
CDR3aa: CASSLRLWTGNQPQHF

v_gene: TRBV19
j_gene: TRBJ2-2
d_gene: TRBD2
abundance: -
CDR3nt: TGTGCCAGTAGTAATCTCCCGGGACTAGCGGGAGGGGAGCTGTTTTTT
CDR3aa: CASSNLPGLAGGELFF

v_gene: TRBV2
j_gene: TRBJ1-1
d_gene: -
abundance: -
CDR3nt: TGTGCCAGCAGTGAAGTCGGGGGAAGTGAAGCTTTCTTT
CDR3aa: CASSEVGGSEAFF

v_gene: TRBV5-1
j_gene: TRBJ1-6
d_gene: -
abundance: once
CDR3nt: TGCGCCAGCAGCACCGAAGGGGGTTCACCCCTCCACTTT
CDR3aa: CASSTEGGSPLHF

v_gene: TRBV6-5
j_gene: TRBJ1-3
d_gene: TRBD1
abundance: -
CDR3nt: TGTGCCAGCAGTTCGGGACAGGGCTGGAGAAACACCATATATTTT
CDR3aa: CASSSGQGWRNTIYF